Listed here are 14 T cell receptor beta chains from one sample, sequenced in a study of T-cell reconstitution after alpha-beta-depleted transplantation in children (dated by TCRdb to about 2016). Libraries were prepared through PCR. The run used an Illumina HiSeq 2500. TCR libraries were prepared with molecular barcoding, using unique molecular identifiers to normalize TCRbeta repertoire quantification. TCRdb itself trimmed the public reads at Q25 with fastp, ran MiXCR and retained productive beta chains. Each entry merges the rows of one CDR3 protein and shows their most common DNA and genes. The sample has 200,000 to 250,000 distinct CDR3 sequences on record, about 12% of them singletons. The ten largest clones add up to roughly 2.6% of the sample. The sample in question was PBMCs from the stem cell graft donor, obtained from the stem cell graft. The receptors come from a human donor who donated a stem cell graft to a child with acute lymphoblastic leukemia.

There are many counts of this clonotype. This chain connects TRBV5-5 to TRBJ1-2; D is undetermined. Germline loops: CDR1 SGHKS, CDR2 YYEKEE (reference sequence). The CDR3 sequence is 14 residues long. V lost 0 bases and J 0 bases, leaving 6 bases between the germline ends. The CDR3 spells CASSLGTSNYGYTF. CDR3 bases: TGTGCCAGCAGCTTGGGGACTTCTAACTATGGCTACACCTTC.

This clonotype was found many times. V gene TRBV20-1 combines with J gene TRBJ1-2, with 8 bases lining up with TRBD1. Germline assignment: CDR1 DFQATT and CDR2 SNEGSKA (reference sequence). The J segment lost 4 bases and the V segment lost 5 bases, leaving 6 bases of the junction unmatched. The CDR3 loop spans 13 amino acids. The CDR3 bases are TGCAGTGCTTTTGGACAGGGCGGCTATGGCTACACCTTC. This encodes CSAFGQGGYGYTF.

This clonotype has a count of ten or more. This chain links TRBV4-2 with TRBJ2-1, with 10 bases identical to TRBD2. V was clipped by 0 bases and J by 6 bases; unmatched bases: 8. The length of the CDR3 is 17 residues. CDR1 and CDR2 from the germline V gene are LGHNA and YNFKEQ. The CDR3 coding sequence is TGTGCCAGCAGCCAAGAGGGGGTCAGCGGGAGGGTCAATGAGCAGTTCTTC. As protein: CASSQEGVSGRVNEQFF.

This clonotype has ten or more counts. The V and J genes are TRBV28 and TRBJ1-2; 11 nucleotides agree with TRBD1. The CDR3 consists of 15 residues. Germline V gene data show CDR1 as MDHEN and CDR2 as SYDVKM. V lost 5 bases and J lost 4; bases outside the gene matches: 6. This CDR3 is CASSPRTGGGYGYTF. The CDR3 region has the DNA TGTGCCAGCAGTCCGCGGACAGGGGGCGGCTATGGCTACACCTTC.

V and J are TRBV19 and TRBJ1-2, with 7 positions matching TRBD1. This CDR3 has 20 amino acids. J lost 8 bases, V lost 4 bases, and 28 bases had no gene match. Germline CDR1 and CDR2: LNHDA and SQIVND (reference sequence). The CDR3 DNA sequence: TGTGCCAGTAGTAAGTTCGGGAAAAGGGACAGTACCTTCTACTGGGACGGCTACACCTTC. Translated, it gives CASSKFGKRDSTFYWDGYTF.

In this sample, this clonotype turned up many times. The rearrangement joins TRBV11-2 to TRBJ2-2, with 11 bases that match TRBD2. In germline, CDR1 is SGHAT, CDR2 FQNNGV. The CDR3 runs 19 residues. Unmatched junction bases numbered 14, after V lost 8 bases and J lost 0 bases. The CDR3 region has the DNA TGTGCCAGCCTGGGCACTAGCGGGAGATGGTTGGCGAACACCGGGGAGCTGTTTTTT. Its protein product is CASLGTSGRWLANTGELFF.

This chain joins TRBV19 and TRBJ2-7; D unclear. Germline V gives CDR1 LNHDA, CDR2 SQIVND (reference sequence). Trimming pared 3 bases from V and 0 bases from J, leaving 9 bases between. This CDR3 has 14 residues. CDR3 bases: TGTGCCAGTAGTATTGGGATATTCTCCTACGAGCAGTACTTC. Its protein is CASSIGIFSYEQYF.

At least ten counts were recorded for this clonotype. The chain combines TRBV10-3 with TRBJ1-4; tentatively, D is TRBD1 (5 bases). The ends were cut back, 2 bases at V and 0 bases at J, with 16 bases in the middle. Germline-derived CDR1 and CDR2 are ENHRY and SYGVKD. The CDR3 covers 18 residues. The CDR3 DNA is TGTGCCATCAGTGAGAGCCGGGACCTCTTTTCAACTAATGAAAAACTGTTTTTT. Translation: CAISESRDLFSTNEKLFF.

This clonotype was found many times. V gene TRBV9 combines with J gene TRBJ2-5; unclear D gene. The CDR3 covers 15 residues. Trimming took 2 bases from V and 6 from J, leaving 17 bases between them. The germline V gene encodes CDR1 SGDLS and CDR2 YYNGEE. CDR3 protein: CASSVADGAPKTQYF. Written as DNA, the CDR3 is TGTGCCAGCAGCGTGGCAGACGGCGCGCCCAAGACCCAGTACTTC.

This clonotype showed up many times. The chain uses TRBV28 and TRBJ2-7, with D perhaps TRBD2 (6 bases). The CDR3 totals 14 residues. V gave up 5 bases and J gave up 4 bases, with 15 bases separating them. The germline V gene encodes CDR1 MDHEN and CDR2 SYDVKM. CDR3 sequence: CASSSPAGRYEQYF. CDR3 DNA sequence: TGTGCCAGCAGTAGCCCCGCGGGGAGGTACGAGCAGTACTTC.

Turning to this clonotype: Possible read error: a much larger clone is one base away. The chain uses TRBV7-9 and TRBJ2-3, with 7 nucleotides matching TRBD1. CDR3 length equals 17 residues. From germline, CDR1 is SEHNR and CDR2 FQNEAQ (reference sequence). The CDR3 DNA reads as TGTGCCAGCAGCCCGTACCCCCGGGACAGACGCACAGATACGCACTATTTT. Amino acids: CASSPYPRDRRTDTHYF.

This clonotype was recorded many times. The V gene is TRBV9, the J gene TRBJ2-1; TRBD2 agrees at 8 bases. Germline V gene lookup returns CDR1 SGDLS and CDR2 YYNGEE. The CDR3 covers 15 residues. J lost 7 bases, V lost 2 bases, and 8 bases had no gene match. This chain's CDR3 is CASSVSGGHENEQFF. DNA of the CDR3: TGTGCCAGCAGCGTGTCGGGGGGGCACGAGAATGAGCAGTTCTTC.

Details on this clonotype: Just one base apart from a much larger clone, this may be a read error. CDR3 sequence: CGSSQVVTGGETQYF. The DNA of the CDR3 is TGCGGCAGCAGCCAAGTCGTGACAGGCGGAGAGACCCAGTACTTC. J is TRBJ2-5 and V is TRBV4-3; weak D call: TRBD1 (6 bases). CDR1 is LGHNA and CDR2 is YSLEER in the germline V gene. This CDR3 is built from 15 residues.

This clonotype has more than one count but fewer than ten. This chain uses TRBV28 with TRBJ2-7; TRBD2 agrees at 10 bases. With V trimmed by 3 bases and J by 7 bases, 9 bases remained unmatched. CDR3 length equals 15 residues. The germline gives CDR1 MDHEN, CDR2 SYDVKM. The DNA for the CDR3 is TGTGCCAGCAGTTTTAGGGGGACTAGCGCTGGGGAGCAGTACTTC. Translated: CASSFRGTSAGEQYF.